The 11 T cell receptor beta chains below were found in one sample sequenced in a study of cytomegalovirus exposure and HLA in healthy donors. Primers included in the PCR were 60 Vbeta and 13 Jbeta primers. Libraries were prepared by immunoSEQ multiplex PCR; TCRdb keeps only in-frame clonotypes and omits some of them. This table has 95,000 to 110,000 clones, around 10% appearing once. Sequencing was performed on PBMCs. All receptors derive from a man in his forties in good health and CMV-seropositive.

This clone was detected only a few times. The V call is TRBV2, the J call TRBJ2-2, with 9 bases that match TRBD2. The germline gives CDR1 SNHLY, CDR2 FYNNEI. Germline trimming cut 8 bases from V and 6 bases from J; bases unmatched to any gene: 7. This CDR3 comprises 14 residues. CDR3 sequence (DNA): TGTGCCAGCGGCGGGAGGGCCGAGTCCGGGGAGCTGTTTTTT. Translating gives CASGGRAESGELFF.

This chain uses TRBV28 with TRBJ2-5; TRBD2 aligns across 11 bases. The CDR3 contains 16 residues. The germline V gene has CDR1 MDHEN and CDR2 SYDVKM. V shed 2 bases, J shed 5 bases, and the junction held 7 bases outside the gene matches. The CDR3 is CASSLISGRARETQYF. In DNA form, the CDR3 reads TGTGCCAGCAGTTTAATTAGCGGGAGGGCCCGGGAGACCCAGTACTTC.

The rearrangement links TRBV28 to TRBJ1-2, with 9 bases identical to TRBD1. Per germline, CDR1 MDHEN and CDR2 SYDVKM. Unmatched junction bases numbered 10, after V lost 6 bases and J lost 8 bases. This CDR3 is 14 amino acids long. The CDR3 DNA reads as TGTGCCAGCAGGCTTTCCCTAACAGGGGGCGGCTACACCTTC. Encoded protein: CASRLSLTGGGYTF.

The chain employs TRBV9 and TRBJ1-2, with D perhaps matching TRBD1 (5 bases). V shed 4 bases and J shed 6 bases, with 16 bases lying between them. The CDR3 has 14 amino acids. Germline assignment: CDR1 SGDLS and CDR2 YYNGEE. CDR3 sequence reads: CASSPTGGVDGYTF. For the CDR3, the DNA is TGTGCCAGCAGCCCTACGGGGGGGGTGGATGGCTACACCTTC.

The J gene is TRBJ1-5, the V gene TRBV27; unclear D gene. Germline V gene lookup returns CDR1 MNHEY and CDR2 SMNVEV (reference sequence). V was trimmed by 10 bases and J by 2 bases, leaving 15 bases between them. The CDR3 extends over 14 amino acids. The chain's CDR3 is CATRAGWGNQPQHF. DNA of the CDR3: TGTGCCACCAGAGCGGGGTGGGGCAATCAGCCCCAGCATTTT.

The chain carries TRBV10-1 and TRBJ1-1, with a tentative D call TRBD1 (6 bases). CDR3 size: 14 residues. Germline V lookup: CDR1 WNHNN, CDR2 SYGVQD (reference sequence). V shed 3 bases and J shed 4 bases, with 12 bases lying between them. The CDR3 coding sequence is TGCGCCAGCAGTGAATCAGGGGTTGGCACTGAAGCTTTCTTT. It yields the protein CASSESGVGTEAFF.

The DNA of the CDR3 is TGTGCCAGCAGCTTCTCGACTAGCGGAAGCTCCTACGAGCAGTACTTC. Translated, it gives CASSFSTSGSSYEQYF. The chain recombines TRBV7-8 with TRBJ2-7; TRBD2 agrees at 9 bases. With V trimmed by 3 bases and J by 0 bases, 6 bases remained unmatched. Germline CDR1 SGHVS, CDR2 FQNEAQ. This CDR3 comprises 16 residues.

In its sample, this clone was seen a few times. The CDR3 coding sequence is TGCGCCAGCAGCTCTCGACAGGGGAGCACAGATACGCAGTATTTT. The encoded protein is CASSSRQGSTDTQYF. The rearrangement joins TRBV5-1 to TRBJ2-3; 8 bases fit TRBD1. This CDR3 is 15 amino acids long. CDR1 SGHRS and CDR2 YFSETQ come from the germline V gene. J was trimmed by 0 bases and V by 3 bases; bases with no gene match: 3. The full variable domain, completed using reference TRBV5-1 and TRBJ2-3, is KAGVTQTPRYLIKTRGQQVTLSCSPISGHRSVSWYQQTPGQGLQFLFEYFSETQRNKGNFPGRFSGRQFSNSRSEMNVSTLELGDSALYLCASSSRQGSTDTQYFGPGTRLTVL.

This chain links TRBV20-1 with TRBJ2-5; D is unclear. The V gene lost 3 bases and the J gene lost 2 bases, with 4 bases spanning the gap. From germline, CDR1 is DFQATT and CDR2 SNEGSKA (reference sequence). The CDR3 length is 11 residues. CDR3 DNA sequence: TGCAGTGCTAGCGGTCAAGAGACCCAGTACTTC. It translates to CSASGQETQYF.

There are a few counts of this clone. The chain has TRBV29-1 and TRBJ2-7, with 12 bases lining up with TRBD2. Germline assignment: CDR1 SQVTM and CDR2 ANQGSEA. V shed 3 bases and J 3 bases; nucleotides not matched to a gene: 3. This CDR3 contains 14 residues. Here the CDR3 reads CSVDLGLAGYEQYF. In nucleotides, the CDR3 is TGCAGCGTTGACTTGGGACTAGCGGGCTACGAGCAGTACTTC.

The chain uses TRBV7-9 and TRBJ2-5; D possibly corresponds to TRBD1 (6 bases). The CDR3 runs to 14 residues. Germline CDR1 reads SEHNR; CDR2 reads FQNEAQ (reference sequence). V dropped 1 base and J dropped 5 bases, with 11 bases sitting between them. In nucleotides, the CDR3 is TGTGCCAGCAGCTTAGACAGGGTTGCGGAGACCCAGTACTTC. Its translation is CASSLDRVAETQYF.